This T cell receptor (beta chain) was observed in a study of cytomegalovirus exposure and HLA in healthy donors. Study-level information: Unique TCRs from HLA-typed donors, approximately 80 million of them, were held in an early data release. Of roughly 400 genotyped donors, roughly 81% grouped in the Caucasian-associated ancestry cluster.

Study-level findings and limits: Apart from CMV serostatus, no immune exposure information was available. What TCR beta sequences reportedly achieved was accurate prediction of HLA-A and HLA-B alleles in most subjects.

Both 60 Vbeta primers and 13 Jbeta primers went into the PCR. The method was immunoSEQ multiplex PCR; TCRdb's version includes in-frame clones alone and lacks a portion of them. The sample has some 110,000 clones; about 74% are singletons. Germline loops: CDR1 MGHRA, CDR2 YSYEKL. The CDR3 loop spans 16 amino acids. The junction had 12 bases not matched to a gene; V was cut back by 4 bases and J by 6 bases. Notes on this clone: Its antigen remains unidentified.

This sequence joins TRBV4-1 and TRBJ2-1, with 7 bases that match TRBD2. Sequenced sample: PBMCs. The source of this sequence is a man aged 25 to 45 in good health and CMV-seropositive. The CDR3 nucleotides are TGCGCCAGCAGCCGAGGTGGACTAGTCGCAGGCAATGAGCAGTTCTTC. Its protein product is CASSRGGLVAGNEQFF.